The 13 T cell receptor beta chains below were found in one sample sequenced in a study of prognosis after radiotherapy for stage I lung cancer. The authors amplified TCR beta CDR3 from genomic DNA using two-round multiplex PCR. Primers specific to each TRBV and TRBJ gene drove first-round PCR. Each CDR3 protein is one row after TCRdb ran MiXCR on the multiplex PCR reads. This sample yields some 27,000 distinct CDR3 sequences, of which roughly two fifths are seen a single time; less than 35% belongs to the top ten. The input for sequencing was PBMCs, taken before or after stereotactic body radiation therapy (not recorded which). These TCRs come from a donor at least 50 years old with non-small cell lung cancer.

The chain uses TRBV2 and TRBJ2-5; 7 bases map to TRBD2. The CDR3 spans 12 residues. The germline CDR1 and CDR2 sequences are SNHLY and FYNNEI. Germline trimming cut 7 bases from V and 8 bases from J; bases unmatched to any gene: 7. The CDR3 nucleotides read TGTGCCAGCATGCCCTGGGGGGGTACCCAGTACTTC. Translated, it gives CASMPWGGTQYF.

This clonotype was seen many times. The DNA for the CDR3 is TGCGCCAGCAGCCAAGAGCCCGGGACTCAAGAGACCCAGTACTTC. This gives the protein CASSQEPGTQETQYF. The chain uses TRBV4-1 and TRBJ2-5; maybe TRBD2 (6 bases). This CDR3 spans 15 amino acids. Germline V gives CDR1 MGHRA, CDR2 YSYEKL. The ends were cut back, 0 bases at V and 2 bases at J, with 10 bases in the middle.

The CDR3 sequence is CASSQREITEAFF. Written as DNA, the CDR3 is TGCGCCAGCAGCCAACGGGAGATCACTGAAGCTTTCTTT. This chain connects TRBV4-1 to TRBJ1-1; D is uncertain. Germline values: CDR1 MGHRA, CDR2 YSYEKL. V was cut by 2 bases and J by 4 bases, with 8 bases left in between. This CDR3 is built from 13 residues.

The J gene is TRBJ2-2, the V gene TRBV6-1; D is undetermined. Germline CDR1 reads MNHNS; CDR2 reads SASEGT. V lost 7 bases to trimming and J lost 6 bases, with 27 bases between them. The CDR3 runs to 18 residues. The CDR3 coding sequence is TGTGCCAGCAATACAGTGCGACGTAACCACTCACACGCCGGGGAGCTGTTTTTT. It specifies CASNTVRRNHSHAGELFF.

This clonotype was recorded at least ten times. V gene TRBV11-3 combines with J gene TRBJ2-1, with D perhaps TRBD1 or TRBD2 (5 bases each). The CDR3 is 16 amino acids. Germline loops: CDR1 SGHNT, CDR2 YENEEA. Trimming shortened V by 5 bases and J by 3 bases, and 17 bases separated the two germline ends. The CDR3 protein is CASSRSSRGDYNEQFF. In nucleotides, the CDR3 is TGTGCCAGCAGCCGATCATCCCGAGGGGACTACAATGAGCAGTTCTTC.

To note about this clonotype: This likely stems from a read error, as it lies one base from a far larger clone. CDR3 amino acids: CSSSYKRDGPYEQYF. CDR3 bases: TGTTCCAGCAGTTACAAGAGGGACGGGCCCTACGAGCAGTACTTC. The V call is TRBV6-1, the J call TRBJ2-7; tentatively, D is TRBD1 or TRBD2 (5 bases each). This CDR3 region has 15 residues. The germline V gene has CDR1 MNHNS and CDR2 SASEGT.

About this clonotype itself: A much larger clone sits a single nucleotide away, making a read error possible. The chain has TRBV5-1 and TRBJ2-5; D is undetermined. V was trimmed by 4 bases and J by 1 base, leaving 11 bases between them. CDR3 length: 14 residues. Germline CDR1 and CDR2: SGHRS and YFSETQ. The CDR3 bases are TGCGCCAGCAGCCCTGGTCGGCTCCAAGAGACCCAGTACTTC. This gives the protein CASSPGRLQETQYF.

A single count supports this clonotype. The rearrangement uses TRBV6-1 and TRBJ2-7; TRBD2 aligns across 13 bases. V lost 5 bases, J lost 6 bases, and 16 bases stayed unmatched. CDR1 and CDR2 (germline): MNHNS, SASEGT. The CDR3 covers 18 residues. The CDR3 nucleotides read TGTGCCAGCAGTACGACCCAGTTCACTAGCGGGAGGGTCTTCGAGCAGTACTTC. Protein: CASSTTQFTSGRVFEQYF.

With respect to this clonotype: Given a far larger clone just one base away, this is likely a sequencing read error. This chain links TRBV6-1 with TRBJ2-2; D gene ambiguous. V was pared by 3 bases and J by 4 bases, with 9 bases between. Germline lookup yields CDR1 MNHNS and CDR2 SASEGT. This CDR3 is built from 14 residues. The CDR3 loop is CASSDCQSTGELFF. The CDR3 nucleotides read TGTGCCAGCAGTGACTGCCAGTCCACCGGGGAGCTGTTTTTT.

The V gene is TRBV13, the J gene TRBJ2-7; 12 bases fit TRBD2. Per the germline V gene, CDR1 is PRHDT and CDR2 is FYEKMQ (reference sequence). The CDR3 has 14 residues. Germline trimming cut 5 bases from V and 4 bases from J; bases unmatched to any gene: 3. CDR3 DNA: TGTGCCAGCAGCCACCTAGCGGGAGGGTACGAGCAGTACTTC. This codes for CASSHLAGGYEQYF.

Concerning this clonotype itself: Given a much more abundant clone one base away, this may be a read error. The chain couples TRBV24-1 to TRBJ2-5; D is uncertain. Germline values: CDR1 KGHDR, CDR2 SFDVKD. Trimming took off 5 bases at V and 2 bases at J, with 14 bases between the two ends. This CDR3 is built from 15 residues. CDR3 nucleotide sequence: TGTGCCACCAGTGCTAATGAGTGGATGCAAGAGACCCAGTACTTC. Protein sequence: CATSANEWMQETQYF.

For this clonotype: One junction end disagrees with the germline gene, perhaps due to a read error. The J gene is TRBJ2-2, the V gene TRBV11-2; a weak D match, TRBD1 (6 bases). The CDR3 loop spans 14 amino acids. Looked up from germline, CDR1 is SGHAT and CDR2 is FQNNGV. The CDR3 region is CASSLVGDTVELFF. In DNA form, the CDR3 reads TGTGCCAGCAGCTTAGTTGGGGACACCGTGGAGCTGTTTTTT.

This clonotype was recorded at least ten times. This chain joins TRBV20-1 and TRBJ2-1; 7 bases map to TRBD2. V lost 2 bases, J lost 0 bases, and 4 bases stayed unmatched. The length of the CDR3 is 15 residues. Germline CDR1 reads DFQATT; CDR2 reads SNEGSKA (reference sequence). The CDR3 protein is CSARPSGASYNEQFF. The CDR3 DNA reads as TGCAGTGCTAGACCTAGCGGAGCCTCCTACAATGAGCAGTTCTTC.